This T cell receptor (beta chain) was identified in a study of control samples from healthy donors and cancer patients. Produced via immunoSEQ multiplex PCR; TCRdb's table is partial and in-frame only. The sample contains approximately 150,000 clones, 95% to 96% of which appear only once. The material sequenced was blood. This receptor was obtained from a woman aged 25 to 39 in good health.

This CDR3 is CASSSGGGLGEKLFF. The CDR3 DNA sequence: TGTGCCAGCAGCTCGGGTGGGGGCCTCGGTGAAAAACTGTTTTTT. The rearrangement uses TRBV6-5 and TRBJ1-4; possibly TRBD1 for D (6 bases). Between the trimmed V and J ends, which lost 6 bases and 7 bases, there was a span of 18 bases. The CDR3 has 15 amino acids. Germline CDR1 reads MNHEY; CDR2 reads SVGAGI.